The 28 T cell receptor beta chains below come from one sample, sequenced in a study of blood T cell repertoires in COVID-19. Assay: immunoSEQ multiplex PCR; the TCRdb copy retains only in-frame clones and omits some. Here the sample spans approximately 120,000 clones, 60% to 80% being singletons. The specimen sequenced was peripheral blood. The origin of the receptors is an older man with COVID-19, enrolled during active disease.

The chain has TRBV4-3 and TRBJ2-1; the D gene is possibly TRBD2 (6 bases). Germline loops: CDR1 LGHNA, CDR2 YSLEER. V lost 1 base, J lost 6 bases, and 10 bases lay in between. The CDR3 sequence is 14 residues long. CDR3 residues: CASSQVGAGNEQFF. CDR3 sequence (DNA): TGCGCCAGCAGCCAAGTCGGAGCGGGCAATGAGCAGTTCTTC.

The chain recombines TRBV4-1 with TRBJ2-5; D is undetermined. Per the germline V gene, CDR1 is MGHRA and CDR2 is YSYEKL. Trimming stripped 3 bases from V and 1 base from J, with 18 bases between. The CDR3 has 17 amino acids. The CDR3 coding sequence is TGCGCCAGCAGCCACGGCCGACTGAGCGTCGGCCAAGAGACCCAGTACTTC. This sequence encodes CASSHGRLSVGQETQYF.

The chain recombines TRBV18 with TRBJ2-7; 8 bases fit TRBD1. CDR3 length: 16 residues. Germline-derived CDR1 and CDR2 are KGHSH and LQKENI. J was trimmed by 5 bases and V by 8 bases; bases with no gene match: 17. The CDR3 region has the DNA TGTGCCAGCACCCAGTCCCTTTTGACAGGGGAAAACGAGCAGTACTTC. Its protein is CASTQSLLTGENEQYF.

The chain is built from TRBV18 and TRBJ2-5, with 13 bases that match TRBD2. In germline, CDR1 is KGHSH, CDR2 LQKENI. The CDR3 runs 16 residues. Trimming took 6 bases from V and 5 from J; bases not matched to a gene: 9. The CDR3 region is CASSSGTSGKSETQYF. CDR3 DNA: TGTGCCAGCTCGTCCGGGACTAGCGGGAAGTCTGAGACCCAGTACTTC.

This chain joins TRBV5-6 and TRBJ1-1, with TRBD1 matching 8 bases. V dropped 0 bases and J dropped 6; count of bases not matched to a gene: 4. This CDR3 contains 14 residues. Germline CDR1 and CDR2: SGHDT and YYEEEE. The DNA of the CDR3 is TGTGCCAGCAGCTTGGGGACAGGGTCTTCTGAAGCTTTCTTT. Translating gives CASSLGTGSSEAFF.

CDR3 nucleotides: TGTGCCAGCAGTAGGAGCCAACGCGATACGCAGTATTTT. Translation gives CASSRSQRDTQYF. The V and J genes are TRBV12-3 or TRBV12-4 and TRBJ2-3; D remains ambiguous. V was shortened by 5 bases and J by 6 bases, with 12 bases between the two germline ends. The CDR3 spans 13 residues.

The table lists this clone with a count of one. The V gene is TRBV24-1, the J gene TRBJ2-7, with a tentative D call TRBD2 (6 bases). Germline V gene sequence: CDR1 KGHDR, CDR2 SFDVKD. Trimming took off 3 bases at V and 2 bases at J, with 13 bases between the two ends. This CDR3 comprises 15 residues. In nucleotides, the CDR3 is TGTGCCACCAGTGATGAGGCGGCGGGGCCCTACGAGCAGTACTTC. This gives the protein CATSDEAAGPYEQYF.

The chain uses TRBV19 and TRBJ2-1, with 9 bases lining up with TRBD1. Germline values: CDR1 LNHDA, CDR2 SQIVND (reference sequence). This CDR3 comprises 15 residues. Unmatched junction bases numbered 5, after V lost 2 bases and J lost 6 bases. DNA for the CDR3: TGTGCCAGTAGTATACGGAGACAGGGGGGCAATGAGCAGTTCTTC. Protein: CASSIRRQGGNEQFF.

The chain links TRBV19 to TRBJ2-4; TRBD2 is a possible D gene (5 bases). The germline gives CDR1 LNHDA, CDR2 SQIVND (reference sequence). V was clipped by 8 bases and J by 0 bases, with 11 bases between them. The length of the CDR3 is 14 residues. In nucleotides, the CDR3 is TGTGCCAGTCGCCCGGGATTAGCCAAAAACATTCAGTACTTC. Translation: CASRPGLAKNIQYF. Full variable domain (remainder filled in from reference TRBV19 and TRBJ2-4): DGGITQSPKYLFRKEGQNVTLSCEQNLNHDAMYWYRQDPGQGLRLIYYSQIVNDFQKGDIAEGYSVSREKKESFPLTVTSAQKNPTAFYLCASRPGLAKNIQYFGAGTRLSVL.

The rearrangement joins TRBV20-1 to TRBJ2-3; 14 bases are a match to TRBD2. The CDR3 is 18 residues long. V was pared by 3 bases and J by 1 base, with 9 bases of the junction left unmatched. CDR1 and CDR2 (germline): DFQATT, SNEGSKA (reference sequence). Here the CDR3 DNA reads TGCAGTGCTAGTGATTCGGGACTAGCGGGAGTTCGCACAGATACGCAGTATTTT. This encodes CSASDSGLAGVRTDTQYF.

The J gene is TRBJ2-5, the V gene TRBV28; 9 nucleotides match TRBD1. The V and J ends lost 5 bases and 5 bases, in that order; junction bases with no gene match: 6. Germline V gene sequence: CDR1 MDHEN, CDR2 SYDVKM. The CDR3 spans 14 residues. CDR3 sequence (DNA): TGTGCCAGCAGTCCAGGACAGGGGACGGAGACCCAGTACTTC. Amino acid sequence: CASSPGQGTETQYF. Together with reference TRBV28 and TRBJ2-5, the CDR3 gives the full variable domain: DVKVTQSSRYLVKRTGEKVFLECVQDMDHENMFWYRQDPGLGLRLIYFSYDVKMKEKGDIPEGYSVSREKKERFSLILESASTNQTSMYLCASSPGQGTETQYFGPGTRLLVL.

The chain links TRBV3-1 (or the pseudogene TRBV3-2) to TRBJ2-5, with D possibly matching TRBD2 (5 bases). The V gene's germline CDR1 is LGHDT and CDR2 YNNKEL (reference sequence). V was cut by 1 base and J by 4 bases, with 13 bases left in between. The CDR3 loop spans 15 amino acids. The CDR3 DNA is TGTGCCAGCAGCCAAGTGTTTAGGACTCCAGAGACCCAGTACTTC. This encodes CASSQVFRTPETQYF.

J is TRBJ1-2 and V is TRBV19; the match to TRBD1 covers 10 bases. In germline, CDR1 is LNHDA, CDR2 SQIVND (reference sequence). Germline trimming cut 7 bases from V and 3 bases from J; bases unmatched to any gene: 5. This CDR3 contains 14 residues. The chain's CDR3 is CASNTGTGDYGYTF. The CDR3 DNA sequence: TGTGCCAGTAATACCGGGACAGGGGACTATGGCTACACCTTC.

This chain uses TRBV6-1 with TRBJ2-7; 8 positions match TRBD1. CDR1 and CDR2 from the germline V gene are MNHNS and SASEGT. With V trimmed by 3 bases and J by 2 bases, 6 bases remained unmatched. The CDR3 is 15 residues long. As DNA, the CDR3 is TGTGCCAGCAGTGATGCCGGGACAGGACCCTACGAGCAGTACTTC. This gives the protein CASSDAGTGPYEQYF.

V usage is TRBV9 and J usage is TRBJ2-5; TRBD2 agrees at 14 bases. The V gene end was trimmed by 2 bases and the J gene end by 2 bases; junction bases not matched to a gene: 8. The CDR3 is 18 residues long. CDR1 is SGDLS and CDR2 is YYNGEE in the germline V gene. CDR3 sequence (DNA): TGTGCCAGCAGCGTCGCCGGGACTAGCGGGAGTTGGCAAGAGACCCAGTACTTC. Translating it yields CASSVAGTSGSWQETQYF.

This clone was observed a handful of times. J is TRBJ2-3 and V is TRBV7-6; D is uncertain. Germline CDR1 is SGHVS and CDR2 is FNYEAQ. The germline V and J ends were trimmed by 1 base and 1 base, with 12 bases remaining between them. This CDR3 is built from 16 residues. The CDR3: CASSLVASAGTDTQYF. CDR3 in DNA: TGTGCCAGCAGCTTAGTAGCCTCTGCTGGCACAGATACGCAGTATTTT.

V is TRBV19 and J is TRBJ2-3; weak D call: TRBD1 (5 bases). Germline assignment: CDR1 LNHDA and CDR2 SQIVND (reference sequence). The CDR3 is made up of 14 amino acids. V shed 6 bases and J shed 0 bases, with 10 bases lying between them. CDR3: CASSRQLSTDTQYF. The CDR3 nucleotides are TGTGCCAGTAGCCGACAGCTTAGCACAGATACGCAGTATTTT.

The chain is built from TRBV3-1 (or the pseudogene TRBV3-2) and TRBJ1-2; 7 bases fit TRBD1. With V trimmed by 5 bases and J by 6 bases, 6 bases remained unmatched. Germline V gene lookup returns CDR1 LGHDT and CDR2 YNNKEL (reference sequence). This CDR3 has 13 residues. The chain's CDR3 is CASSRNRGDGYTF. CDR3 bases: TGTGCCAGCAGCAGAAACAGGGGCGATGGCTACACCTTC.

This clone was detected only a few times. The chain has TRBV9 and TRBJ2-1; D might be TRBD1 (6 bases). Germline lookup yields CDR1 SGDLS and CDR2 YYNGEE. Between the trimmed V and J ends, which lost 3 bases and 0 bases, there was a span of 19 bases. The CDR3 spans 18 residues. The DNA for the CDR3 is TGTGCCAGCAGCGACTCTCCGCACCAGGGGAGCTCCTACAATGAGCAGTTCTTC. Protein sequence: CASSDSPHQGSSYNEQFF.

The rearrangement joins TRBV7-2 to TRBJ2-3; 10 bases line up with TRBD2. The CDR3 contains 15 residues. Germline CDR1 reads SGHTA; CDR2 reads FQGNSA. The V segment lost 3 bases and the J segment 2 bases; nucleotides outside the gene matches: 2. In DNA form, the CDR3 reads TGTGCCAGCAGCTTTGGGACTAGCGACACAGATACGCAGTATTTT. It specifies CASSFGTSDTDTQYF.

The rearrangement links TRBV5-1 to TRBJ2-2, with 8 bases identical to TRBD2. V was clipped by 8 bases and J by 3 bases; unmatched bases: 6. This CDR3 comprises 14 residues. Germline CDR1 is SGHRS and CDR2 is YFSETQ. The CDR3: CASQGGGHTGELFF. The CDR3 DNA reads TGCGCCAGTCAAGGCGGGGGGCACACCGGGGAGCTGTTTTTT.

The rearrangement links TRBV7-9 to TRBJ1-2, with 7 nucleotides matching TRBD1. Trimming removed 3 bases from V and 3 bases from J; junction bases left unmatched: 4. CDR1 is SEHNR and CDR2 is FQNEAQ in the germline V gene (reference sequence). This CDR3 has 14 amino acids. The CDR3 region is CASSFRDSHYGYTF. CDR3 DNA: TGTGCCAGCAGCTTTCGGGACAGCCACTATGGCTACACCTTC.

This clone came up once. The chain has TRBV6-2 or TRBV6-3 and TRBJ1-1; D might be TRBD1 (5 bases). V gave up 0 bases and J gave up 1 base, with 18 bases separating them. The germline V gene has CDR1 MNHEY and CDR2 SVGEGT. The CDR3 loop spans 18 amino acids. CDR3 loop: CASSYSSWGVVSNTEAFF. The CDR3 DNA is TGTGCCAGCAGTTACTCGAGCTGGGGGGTCGTATCGAACACTGAAGCTTTCTTT.

This chain joins TRBV7-9 and TRBJ2-1, with 10 bases matching TRBD2. The J segment lost 4 bases and the V segment lost 4 bases, leaving 16 bases of the junction unmatched. CDR3 size: 19 residues. Germline V CDR1 and CDR2: SEHNR, FQNEAQ (reference sequence). CDR3 coding DNA: TGTGCCAGCAGCTACCTAGGACAGAGCGGGAGGGCCGGATACAATGAGCAGTTCTTC. Translating it yields CASSYLGQSGRAGYNEQFF. Supplemented by reference TRBV7-9 and TRBJ2-1, the full variable domain reads DTGVSQNPRHKITKRGQNVTFRCDPISEHNRLYWYRQTLGQGPEFLTYFQNEAQLEKSRLLSDRFSAERPKGSFSTLEIQRTEQGDSAMYLCASSYLGQSGRAGYNEQFFGPGTRLTVL.

This sequence joins TRBV28 and TRBJ1-1, with a tentative D call TRBD1 (6 bases). The CDR3 contains 14 residues. Trimming removed 5 bases from V and 4 bases from J, with 14 bases in between. Germline-derived CDR1 and CDR2 are MDHEN and SYDVKM. CDR3 amino acids: CASSAPDSPTEAFF. The CDR3 DNA sequence: TGTGCCAGCAGTGCGCCGGACAGTCCCACTGAAGCTTTCTTT.

The chain joins TRBV6-5 to TRBJ1-1; no reliable D call. The CDR3 covers 14 residues. The V and J ends lost 0 bases and 0 bases respectively, with 5 bases between them. CDR1 MNHEY and CDR2 SVGAGI come from the germline V gene. The CDR3 reads CASSYSGVNTEAFF. The CDR3 DNA sequence: TGTGCCAGCAGTTACTCGGGCGTGAACACTGAAGCTTTCTTT.

This clone occurred a few times. The rearrangement joins TRBV30 to TRBJ2-7, with TRBD1 identical over 7 bases. V trimming: 1 base; J trimming: 11 bases; junction bases outside the gene matches: 5. This CDR3 has 11 residues. Germline CDR1 is GTSNPN and CDR2 is SVGIG (reference sequence). The CDR3: CAWSAGQLKYF. CDR3 coding DNA: TGTGCCTGGAGTGCGGGACAGCTTAAGTACTTC.

V gene TRBV21-1 combines with J gene TRBJ2-1; no check of the table's D call, TRBD2, against the DNA was made. TRBV21-1 counts as a pseudogene. This CDR3 is built from 16 residues. CDR3 in amino acids: CASIVGPTSAYNEQFF. The CDR3 nucleotides read TGTGCCAGCATCGTAGGACCGACTAGCGCCTACAATGAGCAGTTCTTC.